Shown below are 30 T cell receptor beta chains from a single sample sequenced in a study of blood T cell repertoires in COVID-19. Libraries were prepared by immunoSEQ multiplex PCR; TCRdb keeps only in-frame clonotypes and omits some of them. The sample holds roughly 80,000 clones; approximately 83% are singletons and the top ten take about 10%. Sequencing was carried out using peripheral blood. These TCRs come from a human donor in a cohort sampled during active COVID-19.

This chain uses TRBV5-6 with TRBJ2-5, with D perhaps matching TRBD2 (7 bases). With 7 bases removed from V and 5 bases from J, the gap between germline ends came to 21 bases. The germline gives CDR1 SGHDT, CDR2 YYEEEE. The CDR3 runs to 15 residues. Here the CDR3 DNA reads TGTGCCAGCGGCCTTGGGGGGGCCCCAAGGGAGACCCAGTACTTC. Translating gives CASGLGGAPRETQYF. The whole variable domain, filled in from reference TRBV5-6 and TRBJ2-5, reads DAGVTQSPTHLIKTRGQQVTLRCSPKSGHDTVSWYQQALGQGPQFIFQYYEEEERQRGNFPDRFSGHQFPNYSSELNVNALLLGDSALYLCASGLGGAPRETQYFGPGTRLLVL.

This chain links TRBV5-1 with TRBJ2-1; tentative D call: TRBD2 (6 bases). Looked up from germline, CDR1 is SGHRS and CDR2 is YFSETQ. CDR3 length: 15 amino acids. V gave up 2 bases and J gave up 6 bases, with 15 bases separating them. The DNA of the CDR3 is TGCGCCAGCAGCTTCGACGGGAGTCAGGGCAATGAGCAGTTCTTC. Its translation: CASSFDGSQGNEQFF.

This clone showed up just a few times. V usage is TRBV6-6 and J usage is TRBJ1-2; 9 bases are a match to TRBD1. Germline CDR1 reads MNHNY; CDR2 reads SVGAGI (reference sequence). CDR3 size: 16 residues. Germline trimming cut 5 bases from V and 4 bases from J; bases unmatched to any gene: 11. CDR3 DNA: TGTGCCAGCAGTCGACTCGGACAGGGGAACCCCTATGGCTACACCTTC. The encoded protein is CASSRLGQGNPYGYTF.

The chain employs TRBV12-3 or TRBV12-4 and TRBJ2-2; a weak D match, TRBD1 (5 bases). V was clipped by 0 bases and J by 13 bases, with 12 bases between them. This CDR3 is built from 13 residues. The chain's CDR3 is CASSLASGKRLFF. The CDR3 DNA reads as TGTGCCAGCAGTTTAGCATCAGGGAAGAGGCTGTTTTTT.

The rearrangement joins TRBV6-5 to TRBJ1-2; tentative D call: TRBD1 (5 bases). Trimming shortened V by 2 bases and J by 4 bases, and 11 bases separated the two germline ends. The CDR3 loop spans 14 amino acids. Germline V gene sequence: CDR1 MNHEY, CDR2 SVGAGI. Written as DNA, the CDR3 is TGTGCCAGCAGTTACCGATTAACAGGCTATGGCTACACCTTC. Protein: CASSYRLTGYGYTF.

This sequence joins TRBV27 and TRBJ1-1; 10 bases line up with TRBD1. After removal of 1 base from V and 4 bases from J, the junction contained 3 bases not matched to a gene. CDR3 length: 15 amino acids. Looked up from germline, CDR1 is MNHEY and CDR2 is SMNVEV (reference sequence). The CDR3 reads CASSLLGQGPTEAFF. CDR3 nucleotide sequence: TGTGCCAGCAGTTTATTGGGACAGGGGCCCACTGAAGCTTTCTTT.

J is TRBJ2-7 and V is TRBV29-1; 7 bases align to TRBD1. The CDR3 is 14 amino acids. With 2 bases clipped from V and 4 bases from J, the junction kept 8 bases outside the gene matches. Germline V gives CDR1 SQVTM, CDR2 ANQGSEA. CDR3 region: CSVEKRQGRYEQYF. The CDR3 region has the DNA TGCAGCGTTGAAAAGCGACAGGGAAGGTACGAGCAGTACTTC.

This sequence joins TRBV2 and TRBJ2-3; the match to TRBD2 covers 8 bases. Germline-derived CDR1 and CDR2 are SNHLY and FYNNEI. J was trimmed by 1 base and V by 2 bases; bases with no gene match: 5. The CDR3 has 16 residues. CDR3 DNA: TGTGCCAGCAGTGAAACCGGGACTAGGGGCACAGATACGCAGTATTTT. Protein sequence: CASSETGTRGTDTQYF.

The genes are TRBV11-1 and TRBJ2-5; weak D call: TRBD1 (7 bases). The CDR3 is 13 residues long. Looked up from germline, CDR1 is SGHAT and CDR2 is FQDESV (reference sequence). Trimming pared 2 bases from V and 7 bases from J, leaving 11 bases between. The CDR3 loop is CASSLSGGGTQYF. CDR3 sequence (DNA): TGTGCCAGCAGCTTATCAGGGGGAGGGACCCAGTACTTC.

This CDR3 reads CASRDRGQEKLFF. The CDR3 DNA follows: TGTGCCAGCAGGGACAGGGGGCAGGAAAAACTGTTTTTT. V gene TRBV3-1 (or the pseudogene TRBV3-2) combines with J gene TRBJ1-4, with 11 bases aligning to TRBD1. Germline V gives CDR1 LGHDT, CDR2 YNNKEL (reference sequence). The CDR3 is 13 residues long. The V and J ends lost 6 bases and 8 bases, in that order; junction bases with no gene match: 2.

The chain uses TRBV6-1 and TRBJ2-7, with D unclear. Germline lookup yields CDR1 MNHNS and CDR2 SASEGT. The CDR3 consists of 13 residues. V shed 2 bases and J shed 2 bases, with 7 bases lying between them. In nucleotides, the CDR3 is TGTGCCAGCAGTGAACCCTATACCTACGAGCAGTACTTC. This gives the protein CASSEPYTYEQYF.

The gene calls are TRBV7-2 and TRBJ1-1; D is uncertain. Germline V lookup: CDR1 SGHTA, CDR2 FQGNSA. Between the trimmed V and J ends, which lost 7 bases and 2 bases, there was a span of 14 bases. This CDR3 is 14 amino acids long. Written as DNA, the CDR3 is TGTGCCAGCACCTCCCTAAACCCCAACACTGAAGCTTTCTTT. Protein: CASTSLNPNTEAFF.

V usage is TRBV5-1 and J usage is TRBJ2-3; 14 nucleotides match TRBD2. The V gene end was trimmed by 4 bases and the J gene end by 8 bases; junction bases not matched to a gene: 6. Germline CDR1 reads SGHRS; CDR2 reads YFSETQ. The CDR3 is made up of 15 amino acids. CDR3 bases: TGCGCCAGCAGCCTGACTAGCGGGGGGGCCGGTACGCAGTATTTT. Translated, it gives CASSLTSGGAGTQYF.

The gene calls are TRBV7-2 and TRBJ2-1; possible D gene TRBD2, 6 bases. Germline CDR1 SGHTA, CDR2 FQGNSA. V shed 5 bases and J shed 4 bases, with 15 bases lying between them. The CDR3 spans 15 residues. This CDR3 is CASSRSIAEYNEQFF. The CDR3 DNA reads as TGTGCCAGCAGCCGGAGTATAGCGGAATACAATGAGCAGTTCTTC.

The V gene is TRBV18, the J gene TRBJ2-1; D is ambiguous. Between the trimmed V and J ends, which lost 2 bases and 5 bases, there was a span of 7 bases. Germline V lookup: CDR1 KGHSH, CDR2 LQKENI. The CDR3 has 13 amino acids. The CDR3 reads CASSPILDNEQFF. In DNA form, the CDR3 reads TGTGCCAGCTCACCAATTCTAGACAATGAGCAGTTCTTC.

In nucleotides, the CDR3 is TGTGCCAGCAGTTACACGGGGAGAACAGATACGCAGTATTTT. The encoded protein is CASSYTGRTDTQYF. The J gene is TRBJ2-3, the V gene TRBV6-2 or TRBV6-3; weak D call: TRBD2 (5 bases). The V end was cut by 2 bases, the J end by 3 bases, with 9 bases between. This CDR3 comprises 14 residues. Germline loops: CDR1 MNHEY, CDR2 SVGEGT.

Only one count was recorded for this clone. This rearrangement joins TRBV19 to TRBJ2-5, with D possibly TRBD1 on 6 matching bases. With 5 bases removed from V and 2 bases from J, the gap between germline ends came to 12 bases. Germline assignment: CDR1 LNHDA and CDR2 SQIVND (reference sequence). CDR3 length: 14 residues. The CDR3 nucleotides read TGTGCCAGTAGTTCCCTGGACAGTCAAGAGACCCAGTACTTC. It codes for CASSSLDSQETQYF. The full variable domain, its missing parts supplied by reference TRBV19 and TRBJ2-5, is DGGITQSPKYLFRKEGQNVTLSCEQNLNHDAMYWYRQDPGQGLRLIYYSQIVNDFQKGDIAEGYSVSREKKESFPLTVTSAQKNPTAFYLCASSSLDSQETQYFGPGTRLLVL.

The chain has TRBV6-5 and TRBJ1-2; 9 bases align to TRBD1. The CDR3 loop spans 14 amino acids. V lost 7 bases and J lost 7; bases outside the gene matches: 10. CDR1 and CDR2 (germline): MNHEY, SVGAGI. CDR3 nucleotide sequence: TGTGCCAGCAAGAGAGGACAGGGGCAGAGTGGCTACACCTTC. Translating it yields CASKRGQGQSGYTF.

The chain combines TRBV9 with TRBJ2-7; the match to TRBD1 covers 8 bases. This CDR3 has 15 amino acids. The junction had 9 bases not matched to a gene; V was cut back by 0 bases and J by 7 bases. Germline V gene lookup returns CDR1 SGDLS and CDR2 YYNGEE. This CDR3 is CASSVVTGGAGEQYF. The CDR3 bases are TGTGCCAGCAGCGTAGTAACAGGGGGAGCCGGGGAGCAGTACTTC.

The count of this clone is one. The chain joins TRBV9 to TRBJ2-3, with 7 positions matching TRBD2. The ends lost 3 bases at V and 3 bases at J; junction bases unmatched: 10. CDR3 length: 16 amino acids. The germline V gene has CDR1 SGDLS and CDR2 YYNGEE. CDR3 protein: CASSAVLAGGTDTQYF. The CDR3 coding sequence is TGTGCCAGCAGCGCGGTGTTAGCGGGTGGAACAGATACGCAGTATTTT.

This clone came up a few times. The chain joins TRBV5-1 to TRBJ2-6, with TRBD1 matching 9 bases. This CDR3 has 15 residues. V lost 7 bases to trimming and J lost 4 bases; unmatched junction nucleotides: 6. The V gene's germline CDR1 is SGHRS and CDR2 YFSETQ. The CDR3 nucleotides are TGCGCCAGCGGGACAGGGCTGATCGGGGCCAACGTCCTGACTTTC. Protein sequence: CASGTGLIGANVLTF.

This rearrangement joins TRBV4-1 to TRBJ2-7, with 10 bases lining up with TRBD2. This CDR3 has 17 amino acids. The germline gives CDR1 MGHRA, CDR2 YSYEKL. The ends lost 0 bases at V and 1 base at J; junction bases unmatched: 6. CDR3 residues: CASSQEGASGSSYEQYF. The CDR3, as DNA: TGCGCCAGCAGCCAAGAGGGGGCTAGCGGGAGTTCCTACGAGCAGTACTTC.

The V and J genes are TRBV2 and TRBJ1-6; D is perhaps TRBD1 (5 bases). Germline V gene lookup returns CDR1 SNHLY and CDR2 FYNNEI. This CDR3 is built from 15 residues. Deletions cut 4 bases from V and 9 bases from J, with 16 bases between. The CDR3, as DNA: TGTGCCAGCAGTGTCGTCACAGGATTGAGTTCACCCCTCCACTTT. Translation gives CASSVVTGLSSPLHF.

The chain uses TRBV5-4 and TRBJ1-4, with 8 bases that match TRBD1. CDR3 length equals 15 residues. Germline-derived CDR1 and CDR2 are SGHNT and YYREEE (reference sequence). The V and J ends lost 3 bases and 3 bases, in that order; junction bases with no gene match: 4. The CDR3 spells CASSSTGGANEKLFF. The DNA of the CDR3 is TGTGCCAGCAGCTCTACAGGGGGGGCTAATGAAAAACTGTTTTTT.

This clone was observed a handful of times. The rearrangement uses TRBV28 and TRBJ1-5; TRBD1 matches at 8 bases. J lost 6 bases, V lost 7 bases, and 11 bases had no gene match. Germline V gene data show CDR1 as MDHEN and CDR2 as SYDVKM. The CDR3 consists of 15 residues. CDR3: CASIPSPGGFQPQHF. The DNA of the CDR3 is TGTGCCAGCATCCCTTCCCCAGGGGGCTTTCAGCCCCAGCATTTT.

The chain employs TRBV10-3 and TRBJ2-1; D is possibly TRBD1 (5 bases). CDR3 size: 13 residues. Germline V CDR1 and CDR2: ENHRY, SYGVKD. Trimming removed 6 bases from V and 7 bases from J, with 13 bases in between. The CDR3 DNA reads as TGTGCCATCAGCCTGAGTCAGGGAAATGAGCAGTTCTTC. Protein sequence: CAISLSQGNEQFF.

The rearrangement links TRBV19 to TRBJ1-6; D is possibly TRBD1 (5 bases). The germline V and J ends were trimmed by 11 bases and 6 bases, with 14 bases remaining between them. Germline CDR1 is LNHDA and CDR2 is SQIVND (reference sequence). The CDR3 totals 13 residues. The CDR3 reads CASQGKINSPLHF. The CDR3 coding sequence is TGTGCCTCCCAGGGCAAGATTAATTCACCCCTCCACTTT.

V is TRBV6-6 and J is TRBJ1-4; weak D call: TRBD1 (5 bases). Per germline, CDR1 MNHNY and CDR2 SVGAGI (reference sequence). The CDR3 sequence is 14 residues long. V dropped 2 bases and J dropped 8 bases, with 12 bases sitting between them. In DNA, the CDR3 is TGTGCCAGCAGTTACGGGTCAGGGAACGAAAAACTGTTTTTT. It yields the protein CASSYGSGNEKLFF.

Only a few counts were recorded for this clone. The CDR3 coding sequence is TGTGCCAGTCAGGACAGACCATCAGGGGAGACCCAGTACTTC. Encoded protein: CASQDRPSGETQYF. V is TRBV19 and J is TRBJ2-5; perhaps TRBD1 as D (6 bases). This CDR3 region has 14 residues. Germline-derived CDR1 and CDR2 are LNHDA and SQIVND (reference sequence). V was cut by 8 bases and J by 5 bases, with 18 bases left in between.

The rearrangement links TRBV7-2 to TRBJ2-7, with unresolved D. Germline V lookup: CDR1 SGHTA, CDR2 FQGNSA. The CDR3 spans 15 residues. The V gene lost 5 bases and the J gene lost 7 bases, with 21 bases spanning the gap. This CDR3 is CASSHPFPPSSEQYF. In DNA form, the CDR3 reads TGTGCCAGCAGCCACCCGTTCCCCCCAAGCTCTGAGCAGTACTTC.